This record looks at one TCR beta chain sequence and its context. Every immunoSEQ plate was one replicate of a subset's evenly spread DNA. Profiling relied on immunoSEQ multiplex PCR, and the TCRdb table lists in-frame clones only, not all of them. Of 400,000 to 550,000 clones listed, around 79% are singletons. This entry comes from a study of shared clonotypes between healthy human individuals. Source material: PBMCs. This sequence was found in a woman between 35 and 50 years old in good health. Some clones in this sample may be carry-over from other donors' samples.

CDR3 protein: CASSLGAGAYNEQFF. As DNA, the CDR3 is TGTGCCAGCAGCTTAGGGGCGGGGGCTTACAATGAGCAGTTCTTC. The rearrangement joins TRBV11-3 to TRBJ2-1; weak D call: TRBD2 (7 bases). Deletions cut 1 base from V and 4 bases from J, with 11 bases between. CDR3 length: 15 residues. The germline gives CDR1 SGHNT, CDR2 YENEEA.